The 22 T cell receptor beta chains below come from one sample, sequenced in a study of siplizumab effects on memory and regulatory T cells. Profiling relied on immunoSEQ multiplex PCR, and the TCRdb table lists in-frame clones only, not all of them. The sample shows tens of thousands of clones, 90% to 95% of them seen only once. What was sequenced was CD8+ T cells sorted from blood. Receptors originate from a human donor in good health.

Concerning this clone itself: This specimen includes other DNA sequences encoding the same CDR3. V gene TRBV27 combines with J gene TRBJ2-5, with D maybe TRBD2 (6 bases). The CDR3 length is 13 residues. V lost 0 bases to trimming and J lost 5 bases, with 7 bases between them. Per the germline V gene, CDR1 is MNHEY and CDR2 is SMNVEV (reference sequence). CDR3 sequence (DNA): TGTGCCAGCAGTTTATCCGGAGGGGAGACCCAGTACTTC. Translated, it gives CASSLSGGETQYF.

This chain uses TRBV4-1 with TRBJ1-6; D not certain. Germline V CDR1 and CDR2: MGHRA, YSYEKL. This CDR3 has 13 amino acids. V lost 3 bases and J lost 10, with 10 bases in between. The CDR3 region is CASSQTNTSPLHF. The CDR3, as DNA: TGCGCCAGCAGCCAGACCAATACCTCACCCCTCCACTTT.

The V and J genes are TRBV14 and TRBJ2-6; 7 bases match TRBD1. Germline V gene data show CDR1 as SGHDN and CDR2 as FVKESK. The CDR3 extends over 16 amino acids. V lost 3 bases to trimming and J lost 4 bases; unmatched junction nucleotides: 6. For the CDR3, the DNA is TGTGCCAGCAGCCATACAGGGGCATCCGGGGCCAACGTCCTGACTTTC. Its translation: CASSHTGASGANVLTF.

The chain has TRBV7-3 and TRBJ2-3; TRBD2 agrees at 9 bases. The CDR3 runs to 16 residues. Germline CDR1 SGHTA, CDR2 FQGTGA. V was clipped by 5 bases and J by 2 bases; unmatched bases: 8. CDR3 bases: TGTGCCAGCAGCGTTTATAGCGGGGGTTCCACAGATACGCAGTATTTT. Its protein is CASSVYSGGSTDTQYF.

CDR3 in amino acids: CASSLLDLSYEQYF. The CDR3 nucleotides read TGTGCCAGCAGTTTACTAGATCTCTCCTACGAGCAGTACTTC. The chain uses TRBV28 and TRBJ2-7; D not resolved. Trimming pared 2 bases from V and 0 bases from J, leaving 8 bases between. The germline CDR1 and CDR2 sequences are MDHEN and SYDVKM. The CDR3 totals 14 residues.

CDR3 nucleotides: TGCAGCGGTAAGGGGGCGCCGAACACTGAAGCTTTCTTT. Translation: CSGKGAPNTEAFF. The V call is TRBV29-1, the J call TRBJ1-1; 7 nucleotides agree with TRBD1. Trimming removed 7 bases from V and 1 base from J; junction bases left unmatched: 6. Looked up from germline, CDR1 is SQVTM and CDR2 is ANQGSEA. The CDR3 length is 13 residues. The complete variable domain, with remaining parts taken from reference TRBV29-1 and TRBJ1-1, reads SAVISQKPSRDICQRGTSLTIQCQVDSQVTMMFWYRQQPGQSLTLIATANQGSEATYESGFVIDKFPISRPNLTFSTLTVSNMSPEDSSIYLCSGKGAPNTEAFFGQGTRLTVV.

The rearrangement uses TRBV6-1 and TRBJ1-1; D is possibly TRBD1 (5 bases). The CDR3 spans 14 residues. Per the germline V gene, CDR1 is MNHNS and CDR2 is SASEGT. V shed 3 bases and J shed 1 base, with 9 bases lying between them. The CDR3 sequence: CASSDGGENTEAFF. In nucleotides, the CDR3 is TGTGCCAGCAGTGACGGGGGGGAGAACACTGAAGCTTTCTTT.

The rearrangement uses TRBV19 and TRBJ2-7; D unresolved. Germline loops: CDR1 LNHDA, CDR2 SQIVND (reference sequence). The CDR3 totals 13 residues. Between the trimmed V and J ends, which lost 5 bases and 4 bases, there was a span of 12 bases. DNA of the CDR3: TGTGCCAGTAGTCCGGCCCCTGGGTACGAGCAGTACTTC. Encoded protein: CASSPAPGYEQYF.

The CDR3 bases are TGTGCCATCATGGATAACCACGAGCAGTACTTC. Translating gives CAIMDNHEQYF. V gene TRBV10-3 combines with J gene TRBJ2-7; no firm D call. V gave up 7 bases and J gave up 5 bases, with 9 bases separating them. The CDR3 runs to 11 residues. Germline values: CDR1 ENHRY, CDR2 SYGVKD.

The chain has TRBV10-2 and TRBJ2-1, with TRBD2 matching 11 bases. This CDR3 contains 14 residues. Germline lookup yields CDR1 WSHSY and CDR2 SAAADI. The V and J ends lost 9 bases and 9 bases, in that order; junction bases with no gene match: 10. The CDR3 is CASNSGGADFEQFF. CDR3 coding DNA: TGCGCCAGTAATAGCGGGGGGGCCGATTTTGAGCAGTTCTTC.

The V gene is TRBV9, the J gene TRBJ1-2, with D uncertain. The CDR3 sequence is 16 residues long. Per germline, CDR1 SGDLS and CDR2 YYNGEE. The V end lost 3 bases, the J end lost 4 bases, and 19 bases lay between the germline ends. The CDR3 DNA is TGTGCCAGCAGCGATTCCAAGGCACGCGATCCCTATGGCTACACCTTC. Protein: CASSDSKARDPYGYTF. The variable domain in full, with the rest retrieved from reference TRBV9 and TRBJ1-2, is DSGVTQTPKHLITATGQRVTLRCSPRSGDLSVYWYQQSLDQGLQFLIQYYNGEERAKGNILERFSAQQFPDLHSELNLSSLELGDSALYFCASSDSKARDPYGYTFGSGTRLTVV.

The chain couples TRBV7-2 to TRBJ2-7, with D perhaps TRBD2 (5 bases). CDR1 and CDR2 from the germline V gene are SGHTA and FQGNSA. Trimming took off 2 bases at V and 3 bases at J, with 8 bases between the two ends. CDR3 size: 13 residues. The CDR3 here is CASSLSSGYEQYF. DNA for the CDR3: TGTGCCAGCAGCTTATCAAGCGGCTACGAGCAGTACTTC.

J is TRBJ2-2 and V is TRBV30; tentative D call: TRBD2 (5 bases). CDR1 and CDR2 (germline): GTSNPN, SVGIG (reference sequence). This CDR3 is 14 amino acids long. Deletions cut 7 bases from V and 1 base from J, with 13 bases between. The CDR3: CASDEGGNTGELFF. The CDR3 DNA is TGTGCCTCGGATGAGGGTGGGAACACCGGGGAGCTGTTTTTT.

The chain recombines TRBV11-2 with TRBJ2-7; D remains ambiguous. CDR1 is SGHAT, CDR2 FQNNGV, per germline. The CDR3 loop spans 12 amino acids. Deletions cut 2 bases from V and 6 bases from J, with 8 bases between. CDR3 DNA sequence: TGTGCCAGCAGCTTATTACGGCCCGAGCAGTACTTC. Encoded protein: CASSLLRPEQYF. The full variable domain, completed using reference TRBV11-2 and TRBJ2-7, is EAGVAQSPRYKIIEKRQSVAFWCNPISGHATLYWYQQILGQGPKLLIQFQNNGVVDDSQLPKDRFSAERLKGVDSTLKIQPAKLEDSAVYLCASSLLRPEQYFGPGTRLTVT.

This chain joins TRBV4-3 and TRBJ2-2, with TRBD1 identical over 8 bases. J was trimmed by 3 bases and V by 4 bases; bases with no gene match: 1. The germline gives CDR1 LGHNA, CDR2 YSLEER. The CDR3 spans 14 residues. The CDR3 region has the DNA TGCGCCAGCAGCCCGGACAGGGACACCGGGGAGCTGTTTTTT. Translation: CASSPDRDTGELFF.

The chain couples TRBV5-1 to TRBJ1-4; D unresolved. This CDR3 is built from 15 residues. The germline V and J ends were trimmed by 0 bases and 8 bases, with 14 bases remaining between them. Germline V gene data show CDR1 as SGHRS and CDR2 as YFSETQ. CDR3 region: CASSLVPDSGEKLFF. DNA of the CDR3: TGCGCCAGCAGCTTGGTTCCAGACTCTGGGGAAAAACTGTTTTTT.

For the CDR3, the DNA is TGTGCCAGCAGCTTAGCGGAGGGAAACACCATATATTTT. Amino acids: CASSLAEGNTIYF. The rearrangement links TRBV7-9 to TRBJ1-3; D is undetermined. The length of the CDR3 is 13 residues. Deletions cut 0 bases from V and 4 bases from J, with 4 bases between. From germline, CDR1 is SEHNR and CDR2 FQNEAQ (reference sequence). The whole variable domain, filled in from reference TRBV7-9 and TRBJ1-3, reads DTGVSQNPRHKITKRGQNVTFRCDPISEHNRLYWYRQTLGQGPEFLTYFQNEAQLEKSRLLSDRFSAERPKGSFSTLEIQRTEQGDSAMYLCASSLAEGNTIYFGEGSWLTVV.

The J gene is TRBJ2-7, the V gene TRBV27, with TRBD2 identical over 12 bases. The CDR3 spans 18 residues. In germline, CDR1 is MNHEY, CDR2 SMNVEV (reference sequence). The J segment lost 4 bases and the V segment lost 0 bases, leaving 10 bases of the junction unmatched. The CDR3, as DNA: TGTGCCAGCAGTTTATCCCCCGGGCTAGCGGGGGGGCAGTACGAGCAGTACTTC. This encodes CASSLSPGLAGGQYEQYF.

Written as DNA, the CDR3 is TGCGCCAGCAGCCATCCTGGGAGGGGGCTATCTTACGAGCAGTACTTC. It codes for CASSHPGRGLSYEQYF. This chain connects TRBV4-1 to TRBJ2-7, with D perhaps being TRBD1 or TRBD2 (7 bases each). V shed 3 bases and J shed 4 bases, with 19 bases lying between them. CDR3 length: 16 amino acids. Per the germline V gene, CDR1 is MGHRA and CDR2 is YSYEKL.

The J gene is TRBJ1-1, the V gene TRBV5-5; D ambiguous. This CDR3 is 14 amino acids long. Trimming removed 0 bases from V and 1 base from J, with 7 bases in between. CDR1 and CDR2 (germline): SGHKS, YYEKEE (reference sequence). The CDR3 bases are TGTGCCAGCAGCTTGGGACTTGAGAACACTGAAGCTTTCTTT. The encoded protein is CASSLGLENTEAFF.

The chain joins TRBV19 to TRBJ2-7; D not resolved. Trimming took 2 bases from V and 5 from J, leaving 10 bases between them. The CDR3 consists of 13 residues. Germline CDR1 and CDR2: LNHDA and SQIVND (reference sequence). The chain's CDR3 is CASSILSTDEQYF. CDR3 DNA sequence: TGTGCCAGTAGTATACTTTCGACGGACGAGCAGTACTTC.

The chain employs TRBV5-1 and TRBJ1-4; D is unresolved. There are 17 residues in the CDR3. From germline, CDR1 is SGHRS and CDR2 YFSETQ. V was clipped by 0 bases and J by 0 bases, with 12 bases between them. The CDR3 reads CASSLGRPYATNEKLFF. The DNA of the CDR3 is TGCGCCAGCAGCTTGGGACGGCCTTATGCAACTAATGAAAAACTGTTTTTT.